Each of the 9 T cell receptor gamma chains below was sequenced from the same sample in a study of gamma-delta chains in newborns, infants, children. TCRdb processed the reads again with the CATT caller. The profile shows about 1,100 gamma-chain clones, around 2.1% of them singletons. Sequencing was carried out using blood. The receptors were sampled from a child who was a newborn, infant or young child, either healthy, febrile or measles-vaccinated (not recorded which).

By frequency in the sample, this clone is large. Other DNA sequences in the sample encode the same CDR3. The CDR3 DNA sequence: TGTGCCTTGTGGGAGGTCCGGGAGTTGGGCAAAAAAATCAAGGTATTT. This encodes CALWEVRELGKKIKVF. V gene TRGV9 combines with J gene TRGJP. With V trimmed by 1 base and J by 7 bases, 4 bases remained unmatched. CDR1 is GITISATS and CDR2 is ISYDGTV in the germline V gene (reference sequence). The CDR3 spans 16 residues.

Within the sample, this clone is large. J is TRGJ1 or TRGJ2 and V is TRGV3. V lost 1 base and J lost 3; bases outside the gene matches: 6. CDR3 length equals 14 residues. The germline V gene encodes CDR1 VTNTFY and CDR2 YDVSTARD (reference sequence). This CDR3 is CATWDSPLYYKKLF. DNA of the CDR3: TGTGCCACCTGGGACAGCCCGCTTTATTATAAGAAACTCTTT.

This clone was observed a handful of times. The chain combines TRGV9 with TRGJP. This CDR3 contains 15 residues. The J segment lost 9 bases and the V segment lost 0 bases, leaving 2 bases of the junction unmatched. Germline CDR1 is GITISATS and CDR2 is ISYDGTV (reference sequence). The CDR3 loop reads CALWEVLLGKKIKVF. The CDR3 DNA reads TGTGCCTTGTGGGAGGTGTTGTTGGGCAAAAAAATCAAGGTATTT.

This clone has just a few counts. A far larger clone is only one base removed, so a read error is likely. Other DNA sequences in the same sample also yield this CDR3. CDR3 nucleotide sequence: TGTGCCTTGTGGGAGGAAGAGTTGGGCAAAAAAATAAAGGTATTT. This codes for CALWEEELGKKIKVF. This rearrangement joins TRGV9 to TRGJP. The CDR3 is 15 amino acids. Germline-derived CDR1 and CDR2 are GITISATS and ISYDGTV (reference sequence).

This rearrangement joins TRGV9 to TRGJ1 or TRGJ2. V dropped 2 bases and J dropped 2; count of bases not matched to a gene: 9. The CDR3 is 15 amino acids. The V gene's germline CDR1 is GITISATS and CDR2 ISYDGTV (reference sequence). The CDR3 sequence: CALWEDPPYYYKKLF. In nucleotides, the CDR3 is TGTGCCTTGTGGGAGGACCCCCCTTATTATTATAAGAAACTCTTT.

In its sample, this clone is medium-sized. This likely came from a read error, as a far larger clone is one base away. The chain is built from TRGV5 and TRGJP1. The ends lost 6 bases at V and 0 bases at J; junction bases unmatched: 10. Germline V CDR1 and CDR2: VINAFY, YDVSNSKD. The CDR3 has 16 residues. CDR3 DNA sequence: TGTGCCACCTGGAGTTTTGACTATACCACTGGTTGGTTCAAGATATTT. Translated, it gives CATWSFDYTTGWFKIF.

Note on this clone: The translation of this DNA and the TCRdb protein of a much larger clone differ at residue 10, probably owing to a read error; the protein shown here is translated from the DNA. The chain links TRGV9 to TRGJP. This CDR3 region has 16 residues. Germline CDR1 is GITISATS and CDR2 is ISYDGTV (reference sequence). V trimming: 2 bases; J trimming: 15 bases; junction bases outside the gene matches: 13. The CDR3 here is CALWEDKESDKKIKVF. The CDR3 nucleotides read TGTGCCTTGTGGGAGGATAAAGAGTCGGACAAAAAAATCAAGGTATTT.

This clone was counted between two and nine times. This is likely an artifact of a read error, given a far larger clone one base away. This sample also contains other DNA sequences that code for the same CDR3. The genes are TRGV9 and TRGJP. This CDR3 spans 16 amino acids. Germline lookup yields CDR1 GITISATS and CDR2 ISYDGTV (reference sequence). CDR3 region: CALWEDQELGKKIKVF. The CDR3 DNA follows: TGTGCCTTGTGGGAAGACCAAGAGTTGGGCAAAAAAATAAAGGTATTT.

In regard to this clone: The protein held in TCRdb is that of a much larger clone and does not match this DNA's translation at residue 4, likely because of a read error; the protein shown is translated from the DNA. The gene calls are TRGV9 and TRGJP. The germline V gene encodes CDR1 GITISATS and CDR2 ISYDGTV (reference sequence). The CDR3 loop spans 16 amino acids. The CDR3 region is CALRETQELGKKIKVF. CDR3 sequence (DNA): TGTGCCTTGCGGGAGACGCAAGAGTTGGGCAAAAAAATCAAGGTATTT.